The sequence of this TCR beta chain was determined in a study of cytomegalovirus exposure and HLA in healthy donors. This CDR3 contains 16 residues. Germline CDR1 is LGHNA and CDR2 is YNFKEQ. Trimming cost V 0 bases and J 2 bases, with 12 bases left between them. A word on this clone: Antigen specificity is unknown.

Data came from immunoSEQ multiplex PCR; TCRdb stores just in-frame clones and leaves some out. The repertoire holds a few hundred thousand clones, with around 88% as singletons. Findings and caveats of the study: In vitro, three CMV-associated chains proved specific for CMV antigens.

The sequence was collected from a woman younger than 30 in good health and CMV-seronegative. Sequencing was performed on PBMCs. The gene calls are TRBV4-2 and TRBJ2-3; D is possibly TRBD1 (6 bases). CDR3 sequence (DNA): TGTGCCAGCAGCCAAGATAAGGGGGAGTACACAGATACGCAGTATTTT. This translates into CASSQDKGEYTDTQYF.